This TCR beta chain was sequenced in a study of CD8+ T cells in alopecia areata. Sequencing templates came from extracted RNA that was reverse transcribed into cDNA. The data were produced by immunoSEQ multiplex PCR, yet TCRdb's version contains in-frame clones alone and is incomplete. The table has about 200,000 clones, roughly 64% seen once. Study findings and constraints: The study found higher clonality in lesional than normal scalp, especially in alopecia totalis/universalis. Tofacitinib delivered significant drops in scalp clonality and in expanded CD8+ clones among the top 100. Many expanded lesional clones stayed in scalp and blood while on tofacitinib.

Trimming stripped 2 bases from V and 7 bases from J, with 15 bases between. Germline values: CDR1 SGHAT, CDR2 FQNNGV. The length of the CDR3 is 15 residues. Treatment of the sample: oral pan-JAK inhibitor, 5-10 mg twice daily. As regards this clone: Its target is unknown.

The gene calls are TRBV11-2 and TRBJ2-4; D is undetermined. Sample: CD4+ T cells sorted from blood, taken at week 24, from a patient treated with tofacitinib. The receptor was isolated from a human donor with alopecia areata. This CDR3 reads CASSLSGARGNIQYF. The CDR3 region has the DNA TGTGCCAGCAGCTTATCCGGAGCTAGAGGCAACATTCAGTACTTC.